The sequence of this T cell receptor beta chain was determined in a study of T cell repertoires in cytomegalovirus infection. About the study: It was the public TCR beta signatures that indicated both CMV infection and matching HLA type.

Using its own MiXCR run on the reads, TCRdb lists one record per CDR3 protein. This table holds 54,000 or so distinct CDR3 sequences, about a third found once. Study observations and caveats: Using cumulative public TCR beta family frequency, the authors identified those who carried CMV together with the relevant HLA. Ex vivo responses were dominated by HLA-C-restricted CMV-specific TCR beta clonotypes.

This clonotype was recorded many times. Its antigen is not known. Germline CDR1 is SGHTA and CDR2 is FQGNSA. V lost 5 bases and J lost 0, with 13 bases in between. This CDR3 contains 16 residues. The chain combines TRBV7-2 with TRBJ2-2, with D unclear. The sample was PBMCs, sequenced either directly or after in vitro stimulation (not recorded which). The clonotype was recovered from a human donor in good health (CMV status not recorded). Some clones in this sample may be carry-over from other donors' samples. The CDR3 loop reads CASSPRAAANTGELFF. The DNA for the CDR3 is TGTGCCAGCAGCCCCCGGGCTGCCGCGAACACCGGGGAGCTGTTTTTT.